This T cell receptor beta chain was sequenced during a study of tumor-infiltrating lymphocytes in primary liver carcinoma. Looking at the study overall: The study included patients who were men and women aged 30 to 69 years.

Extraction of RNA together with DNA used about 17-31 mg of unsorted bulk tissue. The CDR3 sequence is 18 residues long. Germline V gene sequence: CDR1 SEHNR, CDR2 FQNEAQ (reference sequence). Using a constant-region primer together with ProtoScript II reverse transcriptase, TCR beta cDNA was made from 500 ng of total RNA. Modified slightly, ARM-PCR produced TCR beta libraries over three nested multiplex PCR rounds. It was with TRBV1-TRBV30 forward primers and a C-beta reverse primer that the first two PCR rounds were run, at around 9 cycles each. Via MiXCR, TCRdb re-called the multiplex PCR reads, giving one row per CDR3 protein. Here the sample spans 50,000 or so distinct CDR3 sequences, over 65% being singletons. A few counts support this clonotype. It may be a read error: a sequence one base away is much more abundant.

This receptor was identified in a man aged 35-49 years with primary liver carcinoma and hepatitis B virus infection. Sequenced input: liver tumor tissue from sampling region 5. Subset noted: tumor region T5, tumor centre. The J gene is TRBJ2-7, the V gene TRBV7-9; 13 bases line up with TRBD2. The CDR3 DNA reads TGTGCCAGCAGCCCTCGTCCGACTAGCGGGAGGACGGCCTACGAGCAGCACTTC. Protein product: CASSPRPTSGRTAYEQHF.